One and the same sample provided the 2 T cell receptor beta chains below, sequenced in a study of cytomegalovirus exposure and HLA in healthy donors. PCR amplification relied on 60 Vbeta primers (plus 13 Jbeta primers). Assay: immunoSEQ multiplex PCR; the TCRdb copy retains only in-frame clones and omits some. The data contain just under 45,000 clones, roughly half of them seen just once; the ten biggest clones take up roughly 5.5%. The sample taken for sequencing was PBMCs. Receptors were obtained from a man aged 55 to 70 in good health and CMV-seronegative.

In nucleotides, the CDR3 is TGTGCCAGCTCGAGGGACACTGAAGCTTTCTTT. Encoded protein: CASSRDTEAFF. The chain employs TRBV28 and TRBJ1-1; D is unresolved. This CDR3 has 11 residues. From germline, CDR1 is MDHEN and CDR2 SYDVKM. Trimming cost V 8 bases and J 3 bases, with 7 bases left between them. Complete variable domain (other parts from reference TRBV28 and TRBJ1-1): DVKVTQSSRYLVKRTGEKVFLECVQDMDHENMFWYRQDPGLGLRLIYFSYDVKMKEKGDIPEGYSVSREKKERFSLILESASTNQTSMYLCASSRDTEAFFGQGTRLTVV.

CDR3 loop: CASSYMGTGVATEAFF. The CDR3, as DNA: TGTGCCAGCAGTTATATGGGGACAGGGGTGGCCACTGAAGCTTTCTTT. The V gene is TRBV6-5, the J gene TRBJ1-1, with 10 bases identical to TRBD1. Per the germline V gene, CDR1 is MNHEY and CDR2 is SVGAGI. The V gene end was trimmed by 3 bases and the J gene end by 4 bases; junction bases not matched to a gene: 8. The CDR3 extends over 16 amino acids.